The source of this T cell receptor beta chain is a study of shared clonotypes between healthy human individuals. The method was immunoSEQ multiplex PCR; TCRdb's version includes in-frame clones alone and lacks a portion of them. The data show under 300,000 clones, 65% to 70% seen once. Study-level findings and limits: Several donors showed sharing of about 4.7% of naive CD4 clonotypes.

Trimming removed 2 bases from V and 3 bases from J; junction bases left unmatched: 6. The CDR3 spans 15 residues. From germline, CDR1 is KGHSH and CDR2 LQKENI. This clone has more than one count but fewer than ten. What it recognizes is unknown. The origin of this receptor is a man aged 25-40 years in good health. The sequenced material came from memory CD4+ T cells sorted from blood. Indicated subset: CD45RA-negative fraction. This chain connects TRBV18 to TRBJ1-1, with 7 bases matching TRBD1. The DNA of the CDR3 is TGTGCCAGCTCACCAAGACAGGGCTTGGACACTGAAGCTTTCTTT. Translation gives CASSPRQGLDTEAFF.